Here is one T cell receptor beta chain with its context. Its antigen is undetermined. These data originate in a study of siplizumab effects on memory and regulatory T cells. Study-level points and caveats: About 75-97% of proliferating CD4+ or CD8+ clones had no assignable naive or memory phenotype. A significant reduction in alloreactive sequences traceable to unstimulated CD4+ memory cells was produced by siplizumab.

V gave up 4 bases and J gave up 3 bases, with 9 bases separating them. The length of the CDR3 is 14 residues. Germline CDR1 MGHDK, CDR2 SYGVNS. TCRdb keeps only in-frame clones here, not all; method: immunoSEQ multiplex PCR. This sample has 120,000 or so clones, with more than 90% found just once. This chain connects TRBV25-1 to TRBJ2-2; D remains ambiguous. The specimen sequenced was CD4+ T cells sorted from blood. The TCR sequence derives from a human donor in good health. The CDR3 loop reads CASSARFYTGELFF. The CDR3 DNA sequence: TGTGCCAGCAGTGCCAGGTTTTACACCGGGGAGCTGTTTTTT.